A single sample gave rise to the 28 T cell receptor beta chains below, sequenced in a study of shared T cell receptors in the human thymus. Assay: immunoSEQ multiplex PCR; the TCRdb copy retains only in-frame clones and omits some. Of more than 300,000 clones detected, more than 85% appear once; the ten largest clones hold roughly 0.02%. The sample comprised thymocytes. These receptors came from a human donor.

This clone was counted a single time. J is TRBJ2-2 and V is TRBV7-9; D may be TRBD1 (6 bases). Looked up from germline, CDR1 is SEHNR and CDR2 is FQNEAQ (reference sequence). The V gene lost 0 bases and the J gene lost 6 bases, with 17 bases spanning the gap. The CDR3 has 17 residues. CDR3 nucleotide sequence: TGTGCCAGCAGCTTAGCGAGAGGGGGAGTAGGGGCCGGGGAGCTGTTTTTT. Its protein product is CASSLARGGVGAGELFF.

This rearrangement joins TRBV27 to TRBJ1-5; a possible D gene is TRBD1 (5 bases). V lost 0 bases, J lost 7 bases, and 13 bases lay in between. Germline V gene data show CDR1 as MNHEY and CDR2 as SMNVEV (reference sequence). The CDR3 consists of 15 residues. This chain's CDR3 is CASSLSTQVPQPQHF. The CDR3 coding sequence is TGTGCCAGCAGTTTATCGACACAGGTCCCCCAGCCCCAGCATTTT.

V gene TRBV28 combines with J gene TRBJ1-3; D is possibly TRBD1 (5 bases). The CDR3 extends over 17 amino acids. The germline gives CDR1 MDHEN, CDR2 SYDVKM. V gave up 3 bases and J gave up 0 bases, with 15 bases separating them. The CDR3 protein is CASSFPSGRRSGNTIYF. The CDR3 DNA follows: TGTGCCAGCAGTTTCCCCTCGGGACGGCGCTCTGGAAACACCATATATTTT.

The chain joins TRBV27 to TRBJ2-3; tentatively, D is TRBD1 or TRBD2 (5 bases each). This CDR3 contains 16 residues. CDR1 MNHEY and CDR2 SMNVEV come from the germline V gene (reference sequence). Trimming took off 6 bases at V and 5 bases at J, with 21 bases between the two ends. As DNA, the CDR3 is TGTGCCAGCAGACCACTCGGGACCAGAGGGATAGATACGCAGTATTTT. Translation: CASRPLGTRGIDTQYF.

The rearrangement uses TRBV19 and TRBJ1-4; possibly TRBD1 for D (5 bases). The CDR3 has 16 amino acids. V gave up 6 bases and J gave up 4 bases, with 18 bases separating them. The germline V gene encodes CDR1 LNHDA and CDR2 SQIVND (reference sequence). CDR3 sequence: CASRRGAIRGNEKLFF. For the CDR3, the DNA is TGTGCCAGTAGGAGAGGGGCAATAAGGGGTAATGAAAAACTGTTTTTT.

In DNA, the CDR3 is TGTGCCAGCAGCTTGGGCGGGAAGGGGCCAGATACGCAGTATTTT. Its translation: CASSLGGKGPDTQYF. The chain has TRBV7-9 and TRBJ2-3; D is perhaps TRBD2 (6 bases). Per germline, CDR1 SEHNR and CDR2 FQNEAQ (reference sequence). The CDR3 runs to 15 residues. The V end lost 3 bases, the J end lost 4 bases, and 14 bases lay between the germline ends.

The rearrangement uses TRBV25-1 and TRBJ1-5, with 10 bases fitting TRBD1. V lost 2 bases and J lost 0; bases outside the gene matches: 4. Germline CDR1 MGHDK, CDR2 SYGVNS. This CDR3 comprises 17 residues. The CDR3 here is CASSEGTGAYSNQPQHF. In nucleotides, the CDR3 is TGTGCCAGCAGTGAAGGGACAGGGGCCTATAGCAATCAGCCCCAGCATTTT.

V gene TRBV4-3 combines with J gene TRBJ2-4; tentative D call: TRBD1 (6 bases). The CDR3 runs 16 residues. Trimming cost V 4 bases and J 2 bases, with 15 bases left between them. CDR1 is LGHNA, CDR2 YSLEER, per germline. The CDR3 loop reads CASSPNRVSTKNIQYF. The DNA for the CDR3 is TGCGCCAGCAGCCCCAACAGGGTGTCAACCAAAAACATTCAGTACTTC.

The chain joins TRBV7-3 to TRBJ2-1; 8 bases align to TRBD2. The CDR3 is 15 amino acids. Germline V lookup: CDR1 SGHTA, CDR2 FQGTGA. The J segment lost 5 bases and the V segment lost 3 bases, leaving 6 bases of the junction unmatched. The CDR3 DNA sequence: TGTGCCAGCAGCTTCAGCGGGAGATCGGACAATGAGCAGTTCTTC. It translates to CASSFSGRSDNEQFF.

This sequence joins TRBV19 and TRBJ2-4; D unresolved. The germline V gene has CDR1 LNHDA and CDR2 SQIVND (reference sequence). The germline V and J ends were trimmed by 8 bases and 1 base, with 6 bases remaining between them. This CDR3 is built from 12 residues. The CDR3 sequence: CASLGAKNIQYF. CDR3 sequence (DNA): TGTGCCAGTCTCGGTGCCAAAAACATTCAGTACTTC.

This clone showed up just once. V is TRBV5-1 and J is TRBJ2-1, with 15 bases matching TRBD2. The J segment lost 4 bases and the V segment lost 1 base, leaving 9 bases of the junction unmatched. Germline values: CDR1 SGHRS, CDR2 YFSETQ. The CDR3 consists of 19 residues. The CDR3 bases are TGCGCCAGCAGCTTGATGCGGACTAGCGGGAGGGCCGGGTACAATGAGCAGTTCTTC. Its protein product is CASSLMRTSGRAGYNEQFF. Supplemented by reference TRBV5-1 and TRBJ2-1, the full variable domain reads KAGVTQTPRYLIKTRGQQVTLSCSPISGHRSVSWYQQTPGQGLQFLFEYFSETQRNKGNFPGRFSGRQFSNSRSEMNVSTLELGDSALYLCASSLMRTSGRAGYNEQFFGPGTRLTVL.

V gene TRBV30 combines with J gene TRBJ1-1; perhaps TRBD1 as D (5 bases). Trimming stripped 1 base from V and 0 bases from J, with 18 bases between. Germline V gene data show CDR1 as GTSNPN and CDR2 as SVGIG (reference sequence). The CDR3 loop spans 17 amino acids. CDR3 region: CAWSDTGSPRMNTEAFF. The CDR3 DNA reads TGTGCCTGGAGTGATACAGGATCACCCCGAATGAACACTGAAGCTTTCTTT.

This clone has just one count. J is TRBJ2-1 and V is TRBV21-1; the D segment call TRBD2 is taken from the table without a DNA check. TRBV21-1 is a recognized pseudogene. This CDR3 has 16 residues. CDR3 sequence reads: CASSPRASGSDNEQFF. CDR3 sequence (DNA): TGTGCCAGCAGCCCCCGGGCTAGCGGGAGTGACAATGAGCAGTTCTTC.

CDR3 amino acids: CASKGDAYEQYF. CDR3 sequence (DNA): TGTGCCAGCAAGGGGGACGCCTACGAGCAGTACTTC. The chain uses TRBV27 and TRBJ2-7; TRBD1 might be the D (6 bases). The V gene's germline CDR1 is MNHEY and CDR2 SMNVEV (reference sequence). The V and J ends lost 7 bases and 2 bases respectively, with 9 bases between them. CDR3 length: 12 amino acids.

V gene TRBV30 combines with J gene TRBJ1-5, with 7 bases lining up with TRBD1. Germline V gene data show CDR1 as GTSNPN and CDR2 as SVGIG (reference sequence). With V trimmed by 5 bases and J by 4 bases, 11 bases remained unmatched. CDR3 length: 15 residues. The CDR3 spells CAWSPGQGGNQPQHF. The CDR3 DNA reads as TGTGCCTGGTCCCCCGGCCAGGGGGGGAATCAGCCCCAGCATTTT. Supplemented by reference TRBV30 and TRBJ1-5, the full variable domain reads SQTIHQWPATLVQPVGSPLSLECTVEGTSNPNLYWYRQAAGRGLQLLFYSVGIGQISSEVPQNLSASRPQDRQFILSSKKLLLSDSGFYLCAWSPGQGGNQPQHFGDGTRLSIL.

The chain employs TRBV30 and TRBJ1-5; D may be TRBD1 (5 bases). V was pared by 3 bases and J by 0 bases, with 6 bases between. Germline V gene data show CDR1 as GTSNPN and CDR2 as SVGIG (reference sequence). The CDR3 totals 13 residues. The CDR3 region is CAWRGDSNQPQHF. In nucleotides, the CDR3 is TGTGCCTGGAGGGGGGATAGCAATCAGCCCCAGCATTTT.

The chain has TRBV12-5 and TRBJ2-3; D might be TRBD1 or TRBD2, each matching 5 bases. V lost 4 bases to trimming and J lost 0 bases, with 14 bases between them. The CDR3 has 16 amino acids. Germline-derived CDR1 and CDR2 are LGHNT and FRNRAP. Here the CDR3 reads CASGSSGTASTDTQYF. The CDR3 nucleotides read TGTGCTAGTGGTTCTTCCGGGACGGCAAGCACAGATACGCAGTATTTT. Full variable domain (rest looked up from reference TRBV12-5 and TRBJ2-3): DARVTQTPRHKVTEMGQEVTMRCQPILGHNTVFWYRQTMMQGLELLAYFRNRAPLDDSGMPKDRFSAEMPDATLATLKIQPSEPRDSAVYFCASGSSGTASTDTQYFGPGTRLTVL.

This chain connects TRBV19 to TRBJ1-5; 10 bases agree with TRBD1. Germline V gives CDR1 LNHDA, CDR2 SQIVND (reference sequence). Trimming removed 8 bases from V and 6 bases from J; junction bases left unmatched: 7. CDR3 length equals 14 residues. CDR3 in amino acids: CASPDRGGVQPQHF. The CDR3 DNA is TGTGCCAGTCCGGACAGGGGGGGGGTTCAGCCCCAGCATTTT.

This CDR3 is CAISDSPGQKWHEQFF. The CDR3 region has the DNA TGTGCCATCAGTGACTCACCGGGACAAAAGTGGCATGAGCAGTTCTTC. The chain has TRBV10-3 and TRBJ2-1; D is perhaps TRBD1 (6 bases). Trimming stripped 3 bases from V and 8 bases from J, with 20 bases between. The germline gives CDR1 ENHRY, CDR2 SYGVKD. CDR3 length equals 16 residues.

Only one count was recorded for this clone. This chain links TRBV5-1 with TRBJ2-5; TRBD1 aligns across 7 bases. CDR1 and CDR2 (germline): SGHRS, YFSETQ. V was pared by 5 bases and J by 2 bases, with 6 bases of the junction left unmatched. This CDR3 comprises 14 residues. CDR3 coding DNA: TGCGCCAGCAGTACCGGACAGGTGCAAGAGACCCAGTACTTC. Translation gives CASSTGQVQETQYF.

The V and J genes are TRBV7-3 and TRBJ2-1; a weak D match, TRBD2 (5 bases). Trimming stripped 5 bases from V and 6 bases from J, with 14 bases between. From germline, CDR1 is SGHTA and CDR2 FQGTGA. CDR3 length: 14 residues. The CDR3 nucleotides are TGTGCCAGCAGCCCCCGGACTTACGGCAATGAGCAGTTCTTC. This codes for CASSPRTYGNEQFF.

This chain uses TRBV5-4 with TRBJ2-7, with TRBD1 as a possible D gene (6 bases). This CDR3 comprises 13 residues. Trimming cost V 5 bases and J 1 base, with 10 bases left between them. Germline V CDR1 and CDR2: SGHNT, YYREEE (reference sequence). This chain's CDR3 is CASSSGTSYEQYF. CDR3 in DNA: TGTGCCAGCAGTTCCGGGACATCCTACGAGCAGTACTTC.

The V call is TRBV19, the J call TRBJ2-7; TRBD1 is a possible D gene (6 bases). CDR1 LNHDA and CDR2 SQIVND come from the germline V gene (reference sequence). Between the trimmed V and J ends, which lost 5 bases and 5 bases, there was a span of 16 bases. The CDR3 sequence is 14 residues long. The CDR3 sequence is CASSQAGDSHEQYF. CDR3 bases: TGTGCCAGTAGTCAGGCAGGGGATTCCCACGAGCAGTACTTC. The full variable domain, completed using reference TRBV19 and TRBJ2-7, is DGGITQSPKYLFRKEGQNVTLSCEQNLNHDAMYWYRQDPGQGLRLIYYSQIVNDFQKGDIAEGYSVSREKKESFPLTVTSAQKNPTAFYLCASSQAGDSHEQYFGPGTRLTVT.

V is TRBV15 and J is TRBJ2-7; the D is unclear. Trimming pared 0 bases from V and 4 bases from J, leaving 16 bases between. The CDR3 extends over 16 amino acids. The germline V gene has CDR1 LNHNV and CDR2 YYDKDF (reference sequence). This chain's CDR3 is CATSRDAAIRAYEQYF. The DNA of the CDR3 is TGTGCCACCAGCAGAGATGCCGCGATCAGAGCATACGAGCAGTACTTC. The full variable domain, completed using reference TRBV15 and TRBJ2-7, is DAMVIQNPRYQVTQFGKPVTLSCSQTLNHNVMYWYQQKSSQAPKLLFHYYDKDFNNEADTPDNFQSRRPNTSFCFLDIRSPGLGDTAMYLCATSRDAAIRAYEQYFGPGTRLTVT.

V is TRBV30 and J is TRBJ2-5; no firm D call. Germline CDR1 reads GTSNPN; CDR2 reads SVGIG (reference sequence). V was cut by 3 bases and J by 4 bases, with 18 bases left in between. The CDR3 runs to 15 residues. The CDR3 protein is CAWSSVSELSETQYF. The DNA of the CDR3 is TGTGCCTGGAGCAGTGTCTCGGAGTTATCAGAGACCCAGTACTTC.

About this clone: The sample holds other DNA sequences that translate to the same CDR3. CDR3 DNA sequence: TGCAGTGCTAGGGAGGGAGAGACCCAGTACTTC. This encodes CSAREGETQYF. V is TRBV20-1 and J is TRBJ2-5, with D maybe TRBD2 (6 bases). Germline V gene sequence: CDR1 DFQATT, CDR2 SNEGSKA (reference sequence). The V and J ends lost 3 bases and 4 bases respectively, with 6 bases between them. This CDR3 comprises 11 residues.

The rearrangement uses TRBV18 and TRBJ2-3, with D maybe TRBD2 (5 bases). The CDR3 is 14 amino acids. V lost 2 bases to trimming and J lost 2 bases, with 8 bases between them. CDR1 KGHSH and CDR2 LQKENI come from the germline V gene. The CDR3 coding sequence is TGTGCCAGCTCACCAGGGAGATACACAGATACGCAGTATTTT. Amino acid sequence: CASSPGRYTDTQYF.

This clone has just one count. The V and J genes are TRBV6-1 and TRBJ1-2; 7 bases are shared with TRBD1. Germline V gene lookup returns CDR1 MNHNS and CDR2 SASEGT. Losses at the gene ends were 7 bases for V and 4 bases for J; bases not matched to a gene: 3. This CDR3 spans 12 amino acids. CDR3 in DNA: TGTGCCAGCAACGGGACAGCCTATGGCTACACCTTC. It yields the protein CASNGTAYGYTF.